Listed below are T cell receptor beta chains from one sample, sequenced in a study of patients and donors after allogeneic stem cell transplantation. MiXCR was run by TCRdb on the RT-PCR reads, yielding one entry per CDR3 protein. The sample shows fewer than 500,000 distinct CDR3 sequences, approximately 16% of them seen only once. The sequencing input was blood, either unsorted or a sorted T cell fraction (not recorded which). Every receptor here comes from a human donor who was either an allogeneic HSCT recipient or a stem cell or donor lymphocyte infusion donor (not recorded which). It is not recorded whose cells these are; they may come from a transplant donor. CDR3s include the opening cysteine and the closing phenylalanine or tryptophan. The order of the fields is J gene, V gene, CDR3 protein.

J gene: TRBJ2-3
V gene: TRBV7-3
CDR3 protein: CASSLGAGGLNTQYF

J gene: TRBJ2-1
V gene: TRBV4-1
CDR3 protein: CASSLVLAGGSYNEQFF

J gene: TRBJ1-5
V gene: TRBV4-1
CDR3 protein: CASSQVGRSNQPQHF

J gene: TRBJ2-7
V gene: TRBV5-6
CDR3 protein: CASSFGQGVYEQYF

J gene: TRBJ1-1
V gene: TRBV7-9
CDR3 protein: CASSFEESEAFF

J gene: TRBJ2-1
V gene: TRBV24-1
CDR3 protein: CATSDWRGKDNEQFF

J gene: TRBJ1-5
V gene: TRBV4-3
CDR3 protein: CASSQDLVGRSAPQHF

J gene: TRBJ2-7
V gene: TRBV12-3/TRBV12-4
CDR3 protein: CASRARGGAIPYEQYF

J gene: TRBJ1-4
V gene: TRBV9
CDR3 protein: CASSLTGREKLFF

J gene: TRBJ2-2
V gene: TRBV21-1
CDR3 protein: CASSKLIGQGAHTGELFF

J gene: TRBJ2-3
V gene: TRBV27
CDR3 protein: CASSFRDRGTDTQYF

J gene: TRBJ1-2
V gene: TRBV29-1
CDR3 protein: CSVEDPRGLDGYTF

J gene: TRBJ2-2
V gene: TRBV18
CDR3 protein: CASSPTGPNTGELFF

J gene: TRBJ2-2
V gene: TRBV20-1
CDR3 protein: CSADPWGQKNTGELFF

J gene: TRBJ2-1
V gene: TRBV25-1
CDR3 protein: CASSVTSGGYNEQFF